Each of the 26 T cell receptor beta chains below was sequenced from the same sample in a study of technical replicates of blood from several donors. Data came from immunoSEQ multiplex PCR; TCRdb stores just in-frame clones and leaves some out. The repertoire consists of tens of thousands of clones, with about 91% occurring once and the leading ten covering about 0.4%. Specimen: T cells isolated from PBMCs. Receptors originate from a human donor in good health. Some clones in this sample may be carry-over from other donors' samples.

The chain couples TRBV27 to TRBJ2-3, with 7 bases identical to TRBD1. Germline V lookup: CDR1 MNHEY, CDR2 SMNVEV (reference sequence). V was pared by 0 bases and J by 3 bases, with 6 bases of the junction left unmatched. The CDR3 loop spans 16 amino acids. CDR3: CASSLSTGSLTDTQYF. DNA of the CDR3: TGTGCCAGCAGTTTATCGACAGGGTCGTTAACAGATACGCAGTATTTT.

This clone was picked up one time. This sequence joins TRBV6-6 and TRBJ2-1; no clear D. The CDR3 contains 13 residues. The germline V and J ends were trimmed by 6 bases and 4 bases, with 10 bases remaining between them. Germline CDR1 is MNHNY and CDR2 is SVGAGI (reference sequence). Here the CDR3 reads CASRPLVYNEQFF. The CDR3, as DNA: TGTGCCAGCAGACCCCTAGTTTACAATGAGCAGTTCTTC.

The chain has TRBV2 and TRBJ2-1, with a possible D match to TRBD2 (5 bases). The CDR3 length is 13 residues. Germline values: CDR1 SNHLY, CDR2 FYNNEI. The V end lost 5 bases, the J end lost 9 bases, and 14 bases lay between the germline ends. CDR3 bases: TGTGCCAGCAGTCTTAGACTCGAGGGTGAGCAGTTCTTC. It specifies CASSLRLEGEQFF.

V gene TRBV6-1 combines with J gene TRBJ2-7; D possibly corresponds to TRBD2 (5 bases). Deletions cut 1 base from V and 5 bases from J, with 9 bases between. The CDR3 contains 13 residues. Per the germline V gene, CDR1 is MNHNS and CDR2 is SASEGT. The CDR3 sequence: CASSEVGADEQYF. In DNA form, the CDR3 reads TGTGCCAGCAGTGAAGTGGGAGCGGACGAGCAGTACTTC.

The CDR3 DNA reads as TGTGCCAGCAGCTTACACAGGGGGCTGAACGGGGAGCTGTTTTTT. Its translation is CASSLHRGLNGELFF. This rearrangement joins TRBV13 to TRBJ2-2, with TRBD1 matching over 9 bases. CDR1 PRHDT and CDR2 FYEKMQ come from the germline V gene (reference sequence). The V segment lost 2 bases and the J segment 7 bases; nucleotides outside the gene matches: 5. The CDR3 totals 15 residues.

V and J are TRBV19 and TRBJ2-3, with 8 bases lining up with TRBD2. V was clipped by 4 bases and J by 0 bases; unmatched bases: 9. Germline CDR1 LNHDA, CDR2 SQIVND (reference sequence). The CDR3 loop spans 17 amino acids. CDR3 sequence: CASSTASGLTSTDTQYF. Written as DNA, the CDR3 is TGTGCCAGTAGTACGGCTAGCGGGCTCACTAGCACAGATACGCAGTATTTT.

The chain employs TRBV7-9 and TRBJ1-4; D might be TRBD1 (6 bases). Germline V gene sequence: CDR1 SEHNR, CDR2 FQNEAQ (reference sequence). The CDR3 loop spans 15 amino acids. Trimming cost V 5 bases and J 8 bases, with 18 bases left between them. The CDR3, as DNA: TGTGCCAGCAGCCTCAAGGCAGGGGTGGAAGAAAAACTGTTTTTT. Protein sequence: CASSLKAGVEEKLFF.

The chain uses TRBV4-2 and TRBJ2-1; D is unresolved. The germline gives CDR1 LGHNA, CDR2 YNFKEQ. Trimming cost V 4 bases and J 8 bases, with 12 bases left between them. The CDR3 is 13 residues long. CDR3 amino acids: CASSLMGRDEQFF. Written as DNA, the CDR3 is TGTGCCAGCAGCCTGATGGGTCGGGATGAGCAGTTCTTC.

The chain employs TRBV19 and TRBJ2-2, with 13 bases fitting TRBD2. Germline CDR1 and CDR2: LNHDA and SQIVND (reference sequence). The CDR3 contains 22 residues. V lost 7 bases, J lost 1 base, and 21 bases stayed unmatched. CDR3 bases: TGTGCCAGTATTCAGACCGGGACAGATTGGACTAGCGGGAGAAGGAACACCGGGGAGCTGTTTTTT. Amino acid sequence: CASIQTGTDWTSGRRNTGELFF.

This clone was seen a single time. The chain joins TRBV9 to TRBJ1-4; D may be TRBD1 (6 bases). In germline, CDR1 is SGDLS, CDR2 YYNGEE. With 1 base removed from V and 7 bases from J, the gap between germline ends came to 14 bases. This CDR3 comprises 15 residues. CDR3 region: CASSVYGRGGEKLFF. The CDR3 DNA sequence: TGTGCCAGCAGCGTATACGGGAGGGGGGGTGAAAAACTGTTTTTT.

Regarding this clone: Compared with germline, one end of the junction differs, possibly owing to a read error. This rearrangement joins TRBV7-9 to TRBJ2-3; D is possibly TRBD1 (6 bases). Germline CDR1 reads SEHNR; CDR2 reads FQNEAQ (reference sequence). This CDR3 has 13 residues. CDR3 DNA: TGTGCCAGCAGCTCGGGTAACAGGGTAATCGGGGATTTT. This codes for CASSSGNRVIGDF.

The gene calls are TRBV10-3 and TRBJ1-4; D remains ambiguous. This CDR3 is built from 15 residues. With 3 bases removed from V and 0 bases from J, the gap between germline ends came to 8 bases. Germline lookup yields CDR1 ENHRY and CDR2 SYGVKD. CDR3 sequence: CAISEAGATNEKLFF. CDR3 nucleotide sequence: TGTGCCATCAGTGAAGCGGGTGCAACTAATGAAAAACTGTTTTTT.

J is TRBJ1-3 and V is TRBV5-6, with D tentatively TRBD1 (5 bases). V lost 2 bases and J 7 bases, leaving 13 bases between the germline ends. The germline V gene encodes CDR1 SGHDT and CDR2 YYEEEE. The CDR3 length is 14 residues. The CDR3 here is CASSFDSKGNTIYF. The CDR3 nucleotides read TGTGCCAGCAGCTTCGACTCAAAGGGGAACACCATATATTTT.

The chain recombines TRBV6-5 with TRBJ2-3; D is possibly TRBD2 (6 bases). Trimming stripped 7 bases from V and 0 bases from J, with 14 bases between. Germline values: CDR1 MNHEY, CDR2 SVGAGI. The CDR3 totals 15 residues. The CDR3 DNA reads TGTGCCAGCACCTTGGGAGGATCTAGCACAGATACGCAGTATTTT. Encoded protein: CASTLGGSSTDTQYF.

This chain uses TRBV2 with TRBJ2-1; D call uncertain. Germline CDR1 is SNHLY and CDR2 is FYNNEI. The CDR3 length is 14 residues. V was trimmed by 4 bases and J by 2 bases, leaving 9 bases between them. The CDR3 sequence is CASSAQKTYNEQFF. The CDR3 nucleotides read TGTGCCAGCAGTGCACAAAAAACCTACAATGAGCAGTTCTTC.

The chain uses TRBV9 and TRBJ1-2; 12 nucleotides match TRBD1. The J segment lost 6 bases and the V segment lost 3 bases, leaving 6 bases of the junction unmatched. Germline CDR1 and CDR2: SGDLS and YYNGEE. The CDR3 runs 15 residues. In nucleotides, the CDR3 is TGTGCCAGCAGCGATACCGGGACAGGGGGCGATGGCTACACCTTC. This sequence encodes CASSDTGTGGDGYTF.

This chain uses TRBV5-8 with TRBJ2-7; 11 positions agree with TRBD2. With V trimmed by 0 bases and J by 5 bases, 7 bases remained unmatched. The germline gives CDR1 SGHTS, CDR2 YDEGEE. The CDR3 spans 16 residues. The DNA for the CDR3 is TGTGCCAGCAGCTTGGGGGGCCTACTAGCGGGAGACGAGCAGTACTTC. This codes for CASSLGGLLAGDEQYF.

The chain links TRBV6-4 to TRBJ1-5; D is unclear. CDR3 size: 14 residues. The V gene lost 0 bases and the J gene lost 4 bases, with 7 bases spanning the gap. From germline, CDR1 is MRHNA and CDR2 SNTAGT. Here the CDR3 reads CASSDSVFNQPQHF. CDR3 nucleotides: TGTGCCAGCAGTGACTCCGTTTTTAATCAGCCCCAGCATTTT.

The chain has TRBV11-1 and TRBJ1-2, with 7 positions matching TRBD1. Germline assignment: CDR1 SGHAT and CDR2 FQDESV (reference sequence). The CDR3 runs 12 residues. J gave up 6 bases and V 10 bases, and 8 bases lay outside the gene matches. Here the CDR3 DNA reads TGTGCCATATTCGGGACAGTTAATGGCTACACCTTC. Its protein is CAIFGTVNGYTF.

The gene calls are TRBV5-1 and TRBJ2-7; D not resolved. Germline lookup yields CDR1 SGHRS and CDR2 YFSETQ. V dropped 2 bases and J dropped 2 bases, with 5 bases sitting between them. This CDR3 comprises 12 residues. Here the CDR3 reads CASSFGPYEQYF. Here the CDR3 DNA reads TGCGCCAGCAGCTTTGGCCCCTACGAGCAGTACTTC.

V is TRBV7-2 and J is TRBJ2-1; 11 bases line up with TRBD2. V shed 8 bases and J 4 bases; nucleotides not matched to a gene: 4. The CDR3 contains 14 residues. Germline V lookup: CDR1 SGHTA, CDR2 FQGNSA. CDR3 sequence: CASGLAGGYNEQFF. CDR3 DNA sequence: TGTGCCAGCGGTCTAGCGGGGGGATACAATGAGCAGTTCTTC.

This chain's CDR3 is CAWAGTNSNEQFF. In nucleotides, the CDR3 is TGTGCCTGGGCCGGGACTAACAGCAATGAGCAGTTCTTC. V usage is TRBV30 and J usage is TRBJ2-1, with 7 nucleotides matching TRBD2. The CDR3 totals 13 residues. Germline V gives CDR1 GTSNPN, CDR2 SVGIG (reference sequence). The J segment lost 6 bases and the V segment lost 5 bases, leaving 7 bases of the junction unmatched. The variable domain in full, completed from reference TRBV30 and TRBJ2-1, reads SQTIHQWPATLVQPVGSPLSLECTVEGTSNPNLYWYRQAAGRGLQLLFYSVGIGQISSEVPQNLSASRPQDRQFILSSKKLLLSDSGFYLCAWAGTNSNEQFFGPGTRLTVL.

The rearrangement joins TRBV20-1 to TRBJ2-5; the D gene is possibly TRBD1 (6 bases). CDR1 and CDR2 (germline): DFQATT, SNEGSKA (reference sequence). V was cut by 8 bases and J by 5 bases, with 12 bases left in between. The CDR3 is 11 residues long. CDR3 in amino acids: CSTGQPETQYF. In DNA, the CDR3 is TGCAGTACCGGACAGCCGGAGACCCAGTACTTC.

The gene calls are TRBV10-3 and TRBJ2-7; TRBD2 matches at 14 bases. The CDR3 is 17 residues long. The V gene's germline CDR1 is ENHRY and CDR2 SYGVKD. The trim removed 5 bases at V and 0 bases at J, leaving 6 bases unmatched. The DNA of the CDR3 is TGTGCCATCAGTCGACTAGCGGGAGGGATAAGCTCCTACGAGCAGTACTTC. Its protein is CAISRLAGGISSYEQYF.

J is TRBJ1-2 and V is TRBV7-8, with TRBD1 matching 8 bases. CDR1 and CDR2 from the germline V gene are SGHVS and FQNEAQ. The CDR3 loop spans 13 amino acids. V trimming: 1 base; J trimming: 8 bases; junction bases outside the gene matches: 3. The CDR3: CASSLGQGTGYTF. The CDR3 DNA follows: TGTGCCAGCAGCTTAGGACAGGGGACCGGCTACACCTTC.

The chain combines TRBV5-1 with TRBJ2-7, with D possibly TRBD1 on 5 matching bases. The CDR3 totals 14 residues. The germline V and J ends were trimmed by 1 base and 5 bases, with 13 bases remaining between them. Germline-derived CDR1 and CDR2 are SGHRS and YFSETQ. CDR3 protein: CASSLMAGKNEQYF. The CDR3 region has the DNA TGCGCCAGCAGCTTGATGGCAGGGAAGAACGAGCAGTACTTC.